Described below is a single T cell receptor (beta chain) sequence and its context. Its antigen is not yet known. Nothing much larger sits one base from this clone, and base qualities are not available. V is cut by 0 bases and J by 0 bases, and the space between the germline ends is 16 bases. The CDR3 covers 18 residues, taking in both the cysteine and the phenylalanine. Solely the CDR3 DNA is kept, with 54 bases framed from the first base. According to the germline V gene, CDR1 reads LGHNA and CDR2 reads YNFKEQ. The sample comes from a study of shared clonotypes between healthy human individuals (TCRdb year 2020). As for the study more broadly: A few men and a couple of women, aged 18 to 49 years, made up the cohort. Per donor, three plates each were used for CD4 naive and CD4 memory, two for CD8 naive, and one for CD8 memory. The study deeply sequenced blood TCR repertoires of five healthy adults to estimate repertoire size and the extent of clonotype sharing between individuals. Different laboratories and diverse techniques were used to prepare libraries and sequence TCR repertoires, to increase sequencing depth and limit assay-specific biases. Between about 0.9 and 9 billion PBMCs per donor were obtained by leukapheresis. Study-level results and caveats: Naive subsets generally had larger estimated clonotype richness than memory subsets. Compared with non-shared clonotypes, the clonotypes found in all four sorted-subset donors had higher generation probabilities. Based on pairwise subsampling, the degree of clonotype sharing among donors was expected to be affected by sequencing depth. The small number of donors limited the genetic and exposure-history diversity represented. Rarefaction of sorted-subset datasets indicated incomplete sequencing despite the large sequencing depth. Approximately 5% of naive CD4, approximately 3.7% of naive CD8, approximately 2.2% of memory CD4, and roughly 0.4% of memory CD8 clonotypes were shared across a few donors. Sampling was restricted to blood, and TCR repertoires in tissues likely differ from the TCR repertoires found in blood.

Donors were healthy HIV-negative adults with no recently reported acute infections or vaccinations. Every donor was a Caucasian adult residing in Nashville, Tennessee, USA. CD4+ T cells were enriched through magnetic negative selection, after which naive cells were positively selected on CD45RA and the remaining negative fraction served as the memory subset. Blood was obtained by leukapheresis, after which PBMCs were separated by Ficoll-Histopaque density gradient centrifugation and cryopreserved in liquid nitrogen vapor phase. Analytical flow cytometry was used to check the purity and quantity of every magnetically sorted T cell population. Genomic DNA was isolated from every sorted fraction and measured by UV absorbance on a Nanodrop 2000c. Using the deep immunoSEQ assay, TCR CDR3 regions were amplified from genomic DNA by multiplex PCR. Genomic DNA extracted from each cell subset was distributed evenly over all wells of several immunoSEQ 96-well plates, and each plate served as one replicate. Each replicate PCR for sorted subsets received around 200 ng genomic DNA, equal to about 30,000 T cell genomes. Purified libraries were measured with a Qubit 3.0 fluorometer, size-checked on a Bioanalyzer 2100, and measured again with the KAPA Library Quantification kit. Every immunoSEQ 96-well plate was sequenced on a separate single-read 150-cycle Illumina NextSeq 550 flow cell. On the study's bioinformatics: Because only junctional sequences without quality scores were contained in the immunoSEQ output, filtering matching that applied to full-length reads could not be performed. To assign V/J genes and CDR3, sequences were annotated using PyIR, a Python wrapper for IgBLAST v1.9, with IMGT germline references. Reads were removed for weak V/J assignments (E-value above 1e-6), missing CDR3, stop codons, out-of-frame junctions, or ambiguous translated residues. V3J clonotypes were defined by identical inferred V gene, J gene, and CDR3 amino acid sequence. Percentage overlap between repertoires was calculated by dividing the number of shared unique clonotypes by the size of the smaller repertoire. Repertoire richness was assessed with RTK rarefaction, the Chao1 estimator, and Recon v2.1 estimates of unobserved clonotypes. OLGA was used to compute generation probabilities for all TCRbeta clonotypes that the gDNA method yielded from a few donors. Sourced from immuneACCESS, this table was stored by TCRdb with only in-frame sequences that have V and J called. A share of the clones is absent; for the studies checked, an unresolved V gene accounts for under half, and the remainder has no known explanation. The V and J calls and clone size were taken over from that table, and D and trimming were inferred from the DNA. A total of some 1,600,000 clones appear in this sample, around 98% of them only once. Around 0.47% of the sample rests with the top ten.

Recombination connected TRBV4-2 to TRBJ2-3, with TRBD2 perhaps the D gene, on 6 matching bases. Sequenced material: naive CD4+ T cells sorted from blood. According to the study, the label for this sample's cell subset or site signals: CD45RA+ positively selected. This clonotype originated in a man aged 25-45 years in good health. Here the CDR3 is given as CASSQDGEAGYSTDTQYF. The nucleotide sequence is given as TGTGCCAGCAGCCAAGATGGGGAAGCGGGCTACAGCACAGATACGCAGTATTTT.